This entry is about one T cell receptor beta chain. This record comes from a study of blood T cell repertoires in COVID-19. Clinical history as reported by participants underpinned cohort assignment. Produced via immunoSEQ multiplex PCR; TCRdb's table is partial and in-frame only. The sample contains 200,000 to 250,000 clones, roughly 90% of which appear only once. This CDR3 region has 16 residues. The ends lost 5 bases at V and 7 bases at J; junction bases unmatched: 12. CDR1 and CDR2 (germline): SGHDT, YYEEEE. The sequencing sample was made of PBMCs or T cells enriched from blood (not recorded which). The chain has TRBV5-6 and TRBJ2-3, with 11 bases lining up with TRBD2. This TCR derives from a woman aged 30 to 39 who had recovered from COVID-19. CDR3 residues: CASSSDPSGGPYTQYF. CDR3 bases: TGTGCCAGCAGTTCCGACCCTAGCGGGGGGCCATATACGCAGTATTTT.